This TCR beta chain is from a study of blood T cell repertoires in COVID-19. On the study more broadly: Both acute and convalescent COVID-19 samples were obtained from the United States, Italy and Spain.

The V gene lost 4 bases and the J gene lost 6 bases, with 18 bases spanning the gap. From germline, CDR1 is MNHEY and CDR2 SVGAGI. The CDR3 loop spans 15 amino acids. Clones were read by immunoSEQ multiplex PCR, and TCRdb kept only the in-frame ones, dropping some. The sample has 200,000 to 250,000 clones, less than 90% seen once. This TCR was recovered from a man aged 30 to 39 with active or convalescent COVID-19. Sequencing was performed on peripheral blood. The chain recombines TRBV6-5 with TRBJ1-2; D is perhaps TRBD1 (5 bases). CDR3 amino acids: CASSSTGLVRDGYTF. The CDR3 coding sequence is TGTGCCAGCAGTTCCACGGGACTTGTTCGTGATGGCTACACCTTC.